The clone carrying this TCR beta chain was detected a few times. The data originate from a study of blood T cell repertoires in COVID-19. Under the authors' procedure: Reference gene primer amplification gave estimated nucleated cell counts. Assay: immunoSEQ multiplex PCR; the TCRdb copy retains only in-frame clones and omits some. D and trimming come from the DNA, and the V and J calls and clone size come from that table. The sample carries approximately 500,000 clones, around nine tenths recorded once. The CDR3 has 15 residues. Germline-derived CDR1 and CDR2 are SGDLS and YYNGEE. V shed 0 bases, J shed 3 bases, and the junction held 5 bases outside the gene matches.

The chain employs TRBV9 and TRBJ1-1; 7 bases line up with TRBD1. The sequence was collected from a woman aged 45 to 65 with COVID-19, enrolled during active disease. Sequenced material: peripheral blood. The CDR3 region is CASSVGQGIDTEAFF. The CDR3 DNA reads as TGTGCCAGCAGCGTAGGACAGGGAATCGACACTGAAGCTTTCTTT.